Below, 6 T cell receptor beta chains from the same sample are listed, as sequenced in a study of T-cell reconstitution after alpha-beta-depleted transplantation in children. Unique molecular identifiers featured in how the TCRbeta library was prepared. From the PCR reads, TCRdb called clonotypes with MiXCR, one entry per CDR3 protein. In the table there are about 420,000 distinct CDR3 sequences, approximately 10% of which are singletons. The sample was PBMCs from the stem cell graft donor, taken from the stem cell graft. Every receptor here comes from a human donor who donated a stem cell graft to a child with acute myeloid leukemia.

The V gene is TRBV7-3, the J gene TRBJ2-3; 16 nucleotides line up with TRBD2. V dropped 4 bases and J dropped 6; count of bases not matched to a gene: 4. The germline gives CDR1 SGHTA, CDR2 FQGTGA. This CDR3 has 16 residues. CDR3 nucleotides: TGTGCCAGCAGCTCGGGACTAGCGGGGGGGCAGGATACGCAGTATTTT. This translates into CASSSGLAGGQDTQYF.

This clonotype has a handful of counts. The chain joins TRBV6-1 to TRBJ2-6, with 7 bases fitting TRBD1. CDR3 length: 15 residues. The trim removed 4 bases at V and 4 bases at J, leaving 4 bases unmatched. Germline CDR1 reads MNHNS; CDR2 reads SASEGT. The CDR3 sequence is CASSVQGPGANVLTF. Written as DNA, the CDR3 is TGTGCCAGCAGTGTACAGGGGCCCGGGGCCAACGTCCTGACTTTC.

This clonotype was recorded a few times. The V and J genes are TRBV29-1 and TRBJ1-1, with D possibly matching TRBD1 (5 bases). V was trimmed by 5 bases and J by 10 bases, leaving 17 bases between them. This CDR3 has 12 residues. In germline, CDR1 is SQVTM, CDR2 ANQGSEA. CDR3 residues: CSVRGWGLGAFF. CDR3 in DNA: TGCAGCGTTCGGGGATGGGGCTTAGGAGCTTTCTTT.

With respect to this clonotype: A read error is possible here, since a much larger clone lies one base away. The J gene is TRBJ2-4, the V gene TRBV5-1, with D unclear. V lost 6 bases and J lost 6, with 19 bases in between. This CDR3 region has 15 residues. Germline V gives CDR1 SGHRS, CDR2 YFSETQ. The CDR3 region is CASTNQAGGINIQYF. CDR3 sequence (DNA): TGCGCCAGCACAAACCAGGCCGGTGGGATAAACATTCAGTACTTC.

This clonotype showed up just a few times. The rearrangement links TRBV7-9 to TRBJ1-2, with 7 bases that match TRBD1. Germline V gene sequence: CDR1 SEHNR, CDR2 FQNEAQ (reference sequence). The CDR3 runs 17 residues. The V and J ends lost 4 bases and 2 bases, in that order; junction bases with no gene match: 13. Here the CDR3 reads CASSSRQGEGGNYGYTF. In DNA, the CDR3 is TGTGCCAGCAGCTCACGACAGGGTGAGGGGGGCAACTATGGCTACACCTTC.

This clonotype was picked up a small number of times. The V and J genes are TRBV12-3 or TRBV12-4 and TRBJ2-4; possibly TRBD2 for D (5 bases). V was pared by 6 bases and J by 15 bases, with 18 bases between. The CDR3 sequence is 12 residues long. The CDR3 loop reads CASSQAGGRTYF. In DNA, the CDR3 is TGTGCCAGCAGCCAGGCGGGCGGCAGGACGTACTTC.